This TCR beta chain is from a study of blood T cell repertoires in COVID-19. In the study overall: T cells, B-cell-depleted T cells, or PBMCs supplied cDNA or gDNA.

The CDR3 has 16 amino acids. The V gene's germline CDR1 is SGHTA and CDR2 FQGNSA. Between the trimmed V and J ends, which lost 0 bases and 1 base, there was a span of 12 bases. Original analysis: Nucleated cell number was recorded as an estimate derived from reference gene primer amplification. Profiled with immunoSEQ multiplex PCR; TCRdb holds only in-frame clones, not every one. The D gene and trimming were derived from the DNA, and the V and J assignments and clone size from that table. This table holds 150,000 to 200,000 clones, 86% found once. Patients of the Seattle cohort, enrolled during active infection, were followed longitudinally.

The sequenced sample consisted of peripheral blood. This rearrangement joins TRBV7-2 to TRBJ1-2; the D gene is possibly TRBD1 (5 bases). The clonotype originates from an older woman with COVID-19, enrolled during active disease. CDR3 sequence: CASSLASPTVNYGYTF. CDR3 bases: TGTGCCAGCAGCTTAGCCTCTCCGACAGTTAACTATGGCTACACCTTC.